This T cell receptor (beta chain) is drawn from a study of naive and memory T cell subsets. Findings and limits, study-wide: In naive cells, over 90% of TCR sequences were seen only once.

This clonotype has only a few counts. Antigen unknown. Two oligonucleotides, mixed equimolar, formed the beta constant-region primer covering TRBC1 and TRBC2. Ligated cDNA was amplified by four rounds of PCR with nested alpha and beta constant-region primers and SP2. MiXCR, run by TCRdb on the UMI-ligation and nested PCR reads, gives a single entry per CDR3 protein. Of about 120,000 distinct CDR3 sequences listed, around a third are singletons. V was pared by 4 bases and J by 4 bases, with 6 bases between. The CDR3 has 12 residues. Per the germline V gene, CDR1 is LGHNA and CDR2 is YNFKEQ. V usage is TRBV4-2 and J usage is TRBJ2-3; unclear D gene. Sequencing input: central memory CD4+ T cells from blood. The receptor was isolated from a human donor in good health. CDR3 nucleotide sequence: TGTGCCAGCAGCCCCAGTCCAGATACGCAGTATTTT. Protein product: CASSPSPDTQYF.